One sample yielded the 7 T cell receptor beta chains listed below, sequenced in a study of blood T cell repertoires in COVID-19. Sequencing was performed with immunoSEQ multiplex PCR; in TCRdb, only in-frame clones are kept and a portion is missing. The repertoire holds 100,000 to 150,000 clones, under 85% seen once, with about 12% in the top ten. The source material was peripheral blood. These receptors came from a man in his sixties with acute or convalescent COVID-19.

V and J are TRBV6-6 and TRBJ2-1; the D gene is possibly TRBD2 (6 bases). This CDR3 contains 14 residues. Germline lookup yields CDR1 MNHNY and CDR2 SVGAGI (reference sequence). V dropped 10 bases and J dropped 0 bases, with 13 bases sitting between them. This chain's CDR3 is CATTAGSSYNEQFF. Written as DNA, the CDR3 is TGTGCCACCACCGCCGGGAGCTCCTACAATGAGCAGTTCTTC.

This clone was detected a few times. The chain couples TRBV6-1 to TRBJ2-3; 12 bases line up with TRBD2. The CDR3 length is 16 residues. The V segment lost 3 bases and the J segment 0 bases; nucleotides outside the gene matches: 1. The V gene's germline CDR1 is MNHNS and CDR2 SASEGT. CDR3: CASSETSGGSTDTQYF. The CDR3 DNA sequence: TGTGCCAGCAGTGAGACTAGCGGGGGTAGCACAGATACGCAGTATTTT.

The gene calls are TRBV19 and TRBJ1-1; no reliable D call. From germline, CDR1 is LNHDA and CDR2 SQIVND (reference sequence). Trimming left V 8 bases short and J 3 bases short, with 13 bases between. The CDR3 has 13 amino acids. The CDR3 nucleotides are TGTGCCAGTGCTGCCCGTACGGACACTGAAGCTTTCTTT. Encoded protein: CASAARTDTEAFF.

V is TRBV3-1 (or the pseudogene TRBV3-2) and J is TRBJ2-5, with D tentatively TRBD2 (7 bases). This CDR3 is 14 amino acids long. The V gene lost 0 bases and the J gene lost 5 bases, with 10 bases spanning the gap. Germline loops: CDR1 LGHDT, CDR2 YNNKEL (reference sequence). The DNA for the CDR3 is TGTGCCAGCAGCCAAGAAGGGGGGGTGGAGACCCAGTACTTC. Encoded protein: CASSQEGGVETQYF.

This clone was recorded a few times. The rearrangement joins TRBV24-1 to TRBJ2-2; TRBD1 might be the D (6 bases). The V end lost 4 bases, the J end lost 3 bases, and 8 bases lay between the germline ends. The CDR3 runs to 14 residues. Per germline, CDR1 KGHDR and CDR2 SFDVKD. The CDR3 spells CATSDHRDTGELFF. DNA of the CDR3: TGTGCCACCAGTGACCACAGGGACACCGGGGAGCTGTTTTTT.

The chain couples TRBV6-5 to TRBJ1-6, with D uncertain. The CDR3 totals 13 residues. Per germline, CDR1 MNHEY and CDR2 SVGAGI. V was clipped by 6 bases and J by 12 bases, with 15 bases between them. CDR3: CASSLFGGKPLHF. The CDR3 DNA reads as TGTGCCAGCAGCTTGTTCGGCGGAAAACCCCTCCACTTT.

The CDR3 here is CASLGHRPGAYNEQFF. The CDR3 DNA reads TGTGCCAGCCTCGGACACCGCCCGGGGGCCTACAATGAGCAGTTCTTC. The chain joins TRBV19 to TRBJ2-1; D possibly corresponds to TRBD2 (6 bases). The CDR3 is made up of 16 amino acids. Germline loops: CDR1 LNHDA, CDR2 SQIVND (reference sequence). The ends were cut back, 9 bases at V and 2 bases at J, with 20 bases in the middle.